The next 13 T cell receptor beta chains were all read from a single sample in a study of shared clonotypes between healthy human individuals. Sequencing used immunoSEQ multiplex PCR; TCRdb keeps in-frame clones, though not all of them. The table includes about 2.4 million clones, roughly 93% detected once. Sequences were obtained from naive CD4+ T cells from PBMCs. Subset in this sample: CD45RA+ positively selected. The receptors come from a man between 18 and 29 years old in good health. Some clones in this sample may be carry-over from other donors' samples.

This clone appeared a single time. This rearrangement joins TRBV9 to TRBJ1-3; tentative D call: TRBD1 (6 bases). The CDR3 extends over 14 amino acids. V lost 4 bases and J 5 bases, leaving 13 bases between the germline ends. Germline V gene sequence: CDR1 SGDLS, CDR2 YYNGEE. The CDR3 reads CASSSGTPRNTIYF. The CDR3 nucleotides are TGTGCCAGCAGCTCCGGGACACCCAGAAACACCATATATTTT. Full variable domain (rest looked up from reference TRBV9 and TRBJ1-3): DSGVTQTPKHLITATGQRVTLRCSPRSGDLSVYWYQQSLDQGLQFLIQYYNGEERAKGNILERFSAQQFPDLHSELNLSSLELGDSALYFCASSSGTPRNTIYFGEGSWLTVV.

J is TRBJ1-5 and V is TRBV5-8; D gene unclear. V shed 3 bases and J shed 5 bases, with 12 bases lying between them. Germline V gene lookup returns CDR1 SGHTS and CDR2 YDEGEE. The CDR3 extends over 14 amino acids. This CDR3 is CASSWRALHQPQHF. For the CDR3, the DNA is TGTGCCAGCAGCTGGAGGGCGCTTCATCAGCCCCAGCATTTT.

The rearrangement joins TRBV6-1 to TRBJ2-7; 7 bases line up with TRBD1. This CDR3 has 11 amino acids. The V gene end was trimmed by 6 bases and the J gene end by 9 bases; junction bases not matched to a gene: 5. CDR1 and CDR2 (germline): MNHNS, SASEGT. The DNA of the CDR3 is TGTGCCAGCAGGTTGGGGGACAGGCAGTACTTC. Translated, it gives CASRLGDRQYF.

This sequence joins TRBV5-1 and TRBJ2-5; weak D call: TRBD2 (6 bases). Germline CDR1 is SGHRS and CDR2 is YFSETQ. The CDR3 has 16 amino acids. V lost 1 base and J 3 bases, leaving 16 bases between the germline ends. CDR3 sequence reads: CASSLTPGAGKETQYF. The CDR3 nucleotides read TGCGCCAGCAGCTTGACCCCTGGGGCGGGAAAAGAGACCCAGTACTTC.

J is TRBJ2-7 and V is TRBV7-9; TRBD2 matches at 10 bases. In germline, CDR1 is SEHNR, CDR2 FQNEAQ (reference sequence). The CDR3 totals 14 residues. With V trimmed by 8 bases and J by 7 bases, 11 bases remained unmatched. CDR3 DNA: TGTGCCAGCGGAGGGACTAGCGAGTGGAGGGAGCAGTACTTC. It translates to CASGGTSEWREQYF.

V gene TRBV21-1 combines with J gene TRBJ2-7; no DNA check was done on the table's D call, TRBD2. TRBV21-1 is shown as a pseudogene. CDR3 size: 15 residues. CDR3 nucleotides: TGTGCCAGCAGCAAAGGTTTTGCAGTCGCGGACGAGCAGTACTTC. Protein sequence: CASSKGFAVADEQYF.

The chain uses TRBV11-2 and TRBJ2-1, with 7 bases fitting TRBD1. The germline gives CDR1 SGHAT, CDR2 FQNNGV. V dropped 3 bases and J dropped 0; count of bases not matched to a gene: 8. This CDR3 has 17 amino acids. CDR3 DNA sequence: TGTGCCAGCAGCTTGGGGACAGCCCCTTCCTCCTACAATGAGCAGTTCTTC. The encoded protein is CASSLGTAPSSYNEQFF.

In this sample, this clone turned up once. V usage is TRBV18 and J usage is TRBJ1-1; D gene uncertain. From germline, CDR1 is KGHSH and CDR2 LQKENI. V was shortened by 1 base and J by 6 bases, with 15 bases between the two germline ends. CDR3 length: 15 amino acids. In DNA, the CDR3 is TGTGCCAGCTCACCACGAAAAACGGACGGCTCTGAAGCTTTCTTT. Its protein is CASSPRKTDGSEAFF.

This chain connects TRBV7-3 to TRBJ2-1; 10 positions agree with TRBD1. Germline V gene data show CDR1 as SGHTA and CDR2 as FQGTGA. This CDR3 has 16 residues. J was trimmed by 7 bases and V by 4 bases; bases with no gene match: 10. The CDR3 DNA follows: TGTGCCAGCAGCTCCTTGGGGACAGGGGTAGGTAATGAGCAGTTCTTC. Its translation: CASSSLGTGVGNEQFF.

This chain links TRBV5-1 with TRBJ1-2; tentative D call: TRBD1 (6 bases). Per the germline V gene, CDR1 is SGHRS and CDR2 is YFSETQ. V gave up 4 bases and J gave up 6 bases, with 16 bases separating them. This CDR3 is 14 amino acids long. The CDR3 region is CASSPETGSHGYTF. CDR3 DNA sequence: TGCGCCAGCAGCCCCGAGACAGGTTCCCATGGCTACACCTTC.

The chain combines TRBV7-9 with TRBJ1-4; D gene uncertain. CDR3 length equals 14 residues. Germline CDR1 reads SEHNR; CDR2 reads FQNEAQ (reference sequence). V was pared by 1 base and J by 8 bases, with 11 bases between. CDR3 bases: TGTGCCAGCAGCTTAGGGCGAAGCGGGGAAAAACTGTTTTTT. Translation: CASSLGRSGEKLFF.

The chain recombines TRBV7-9 with TRBJ1-1, with TRBD1 matching 7 bases. The trim removed 4 bases at V and 1 base at J, leaving 9 bases unmatched. The CDR3 runs 16 residues. The germline gives CDR1 SEHNR, CDR2 FQNEAQ (reference sequence). CDR3 sequence (DNA): TGTGCCAGCAGCTCGCCTACCGGGACAGAGAACACTGAAGCTTTCTTT. Translated: CASSSPTGTENTEAFF.

This clone came up once. This chain uses TRBV25-1 with TRBJ2-3; the match to TRBD2 covers 14 bases. With 3 bases clipped from V and 5 bases from J, the junction kept 10 bases outside the gene matches. The CDR3 totals 18 residues. The germline gives CDR1 MGHDK, CDR2 SYGVNS. Written as DNA, the CDR3 is TGTGCCAGCAGTGAGTTGGGACTAGCGGGAGCGGGTGGAGATACGCAGTATTTT. Translated: CASSELGLAGAGGDTQYF.